Listed here are 26 T cell receptor beta chains from one sample, sequenced in a study of response to subunit inactivated influenza vaccine. TCRdb independently ran MiXCR on the RT-PCR reads; one entry per CDR3 protein. The table includes about 310,000 distinct CDR3 sequences, 20% to 25% detected once. Source: PBMCs from blood, taken less than 22 months after vaccination. The receptors come from a man aged 50 to 69 who received an inactivated influenza vaccine.

V usage is TRBV20-1 and J usage is TRBJ2-3; D gene uncertain. Trimming took off 5 bases at V and 3 bases at J, with 9 bases between the two ends. The CDR3 is 12 amino acids. From germline, CDR1 is DFQATT and CDR2 SNEGSKA (reference sequence). CDR3 in DNA: TGCAGTGCTCTTTTCTCGACAGATACGCAGTATTTT. This translates into CSALFSTDTQYF.

This clonotype was found a few times. The V gene is TRBV28, the J gene TRBJ2-7, with 12 bases lining up with TRBD1. The CDR3 covers 13 residues. Germline trimming cut 8 bases from V and 2 bases from J; bases unmatched to any gene: 1. Germline loops: CDR1 MDHEN, CDR2 SYDVKM. The CDR3 DNA reads as TGTGCCAGCGGGACAGGGGGCCCCTACGAGCAGTACTTC. This gives the protein CASGTGGPYEQYF.

This clonotype was recorded many times. The rearrangement uses TRBV6-5 and TRBJ1-1; 7 bases fit TRBD1. The CDR3 consists of 14 residues. After removal of 4 bases from V and 5 bases from J, the junction contained 7 bases not matched to a gene. Germline CDR1 and CDR2: MNHEY and SVGAGI. The CDR3 DNA reads TGTGCCAGCAGTTCAGACAGGGTTTATACTGAAGCTTTCTTT. It is translated as CASSSDRVYTEAFF.

This clonotype was detected only a few times. The chain links TRBV19 to TRBJ1-2; 7 bases are shared with TRBD1. Germline CDR1 is LNHDA and CDR2 is SQIVND (reference sequence). The CDR3 is 14 residues long. V lost 5 bases, J lost 3 bases, and 6 bases stayed unmatched. The DNA for the CDR3 is TGTGCCAGTAGTCCCAACACAGGGGACTATGGCTACACCTTC. Its protein product is CASSPNTGDYGYTF.

The genes are TRBV6-2 or TRBV6-3 and TRBJ2-7; D is possibly TRBD2 (5 bases). V lost 2 bases and J lost 3, with 11 bases in between. Germline CDR1 reads MNHEY; CDR2 reads SVGEGT. The CDR3 has 14 amino acids. The CDR3 nucleotides are TGTGCCAGCAGTTACAATAGAGGGAACTACGAGCAGTACTTC. Amino acids: CASSYNRGNYEQYF.

The J gene is TRBJ1-5, the V gene TRBV3-1; the D gene is possibly TRBD1 (5 bases). This CDR3 comprises 12 residues. Germline-derived CDR1 and CDR2 are LGHDT and YNNKEL (reference sequence). V lost 0 bases and J 11 bases, leaving 8 bases between the germline ends. CDR3 bases: TGTGCCAGCAGCCAAGATTTAGGGGCCCAGCATTTT. This gives the protein CASSQDLGAQHF.

V gene TRBV29-1 combines with J gene TRBJ1-3; tentative D call: TRBD1 (6 bases). V shed 0 bases and J shed 7 bases, with 10 bases lying between them. The CDR3 has 13 residues. Looked up from germline, CDR1 is SQVTM and CDR2 is ANQGSEA. CDR3 amino acids: CSVEDGTRNTIYF. The DNA for the CDR3 is TGCAGCGTTGAAGATGGGACAAGGAACACCATATATTTT.

The CDR3 reads CSVAGFQADTQYF. CDR3 in DNA: TGCAGCGTTGCGGGGTTTCAGGCAGATACGCAGTATTTT. The chain employs TRBV29-1 and TRBJ2-3, with a possible D match to TRBD2 (5 bases). This CDR3 has 13 residues. Germline assignment: CDR1 SQVTM and CDR2 ANQGSEA. V lost 4 bases, J lost 4 bases, and 12 bases lay in between.

V gene TRBV6-1 combines with J gene TRBJ1-5, with 7 bases aligning to TRBD1. V shed 7 bases, J shed 7 bases, and the junction held 7 bases outside the gene matches. Germline CDR1 MNHNS, CDR2 SASEGT. This CDR3 contains 13 residues. CDR3 loop: CASTMTGKQPQHF. In nucleotides, the CDR3 is TGTGCCAGCACCATGACAGGGAAGCAGCCCCAGCATTTT.

This clonotype was recorded at least ten times. The J gene is TRBJ1-1, the V gene TRBV20-1; possibly TRBD1 for D (5 bases). Germline V gives CDR1 DFQATT, CDR2 SNEGSKA (reference sequence). The V end was cut by 6 bases, the J end by 0 bases, with 17 bases between. This CDR3 contains 15 residues. This chain's CDR3 is CSANRDGIMNTEAFF. In DNA, the CDR3 is TGCAGTGCCAACCGGGACGGCATAATGAACACTGAAGCTTTCTTT.

This clonotype appeared a few times. This chain links TRBV20-1 with TRBJ1-3; D is unresolved. Looked up from germline, CDR1 is DFQATT and CDR2 is SNEGSKA (reference sequence). CDR3 length equals 14 residues. V gave up 6 bases and J gave up 4 bases, with 16 bases separating them. CDR3 in DNA: TGCAGTGCAGAGGGCCGCCAAGTCGGAAACACCATATATTTT. The encoded protein is CSAEGRQVGNTIYF.

This clonotype was found a few times. The rearrangement links TRBV5-1 to TRBJ2-5; TRBD2 matches at 9 bases. The germline gives CDR1 SGHRS, CDR2 YFSETQ. The CDR3 loop spans 12 amino acids. V trimming: 5 bases; J trimming: 5 bases; junction bases outside the gene matches: 1. The DNA of the CDR3 is TGCGCCAGCAGGGGGACTAGCGAGACCCAGTACTTC. Protein sequence: CASRGTSETQYF.

This clonotype was recorded a few times. This chain uses TRBV20-1 with TRBJ2-1; D is ambiguous. The CDR3 length is 11 residues. Looked up from germline, CDR1 is DFQATT and CDR2 is SNEGSKA (reference sequence). V gave up 2 bases and J gave up 7 bases, with 6 bases separating them. The CDR3 loop is CSARRRNEQFF. The CDR3 bases are TGCAGTGCTAGACGTCGGAATGAGCAGTTCTTC.

The V gene is TRBV20-1, the J gene TRBJ2-1; 9 nucleotides align to TRBD2. The CDR3 has 17 residues. Trimming took 5 bases from V and 0 from J; bases not matched to a gene: 11. Germline V CDR1 and CDR2: DFQATT, SNEGSKA (reference sequence). CDR3 bases: TGCAGTGCTCTAAAAGGACTAGCGCCTAGCTCCTACAATGAGCAGTTCTTC. Its translation is CSALKGLAPSSYNEQFF.

The rearrangement joins TRBV18 to TRBJ2-2; 11 nucleotides match TRBD2. Germline CDR1 is KGHSH and CDR2 is LQKENI. The junction had 7 bases not matched to a gene; V was cut back by 3 bases and J by 7 bases. CDR3 length equals 16 residues. The CDR3 DNA is TGTGCCAGCTCACCCGGGACTAGCGGACCATTCGGGGAGCTGTTTTTT. This sequence encodes CASSPGTSGPFGELFF.

The genes are TRBV12-3 or TRBV12-4 and TRBJ1-3; D gene ambiguous. The V and J ends lost 7 bases and 0 bases respectively, with 13 bases between them. The CDR3 contains 15 residues. This chain's CDR3 is CASKPDFSSGNTIYF. The CDR3 DNA follows: TGTGCCAGCAAACCAGACTTCTCCTCTGGAAACACCATATATTTT.

The gene calls are TRBV28 and TRBJ2-3; 7 bases align to TRBD2. The length of the CDR3 is 16 residues. Germline V gene sequence: CDR1 MDHEN, CDR2 SYDVKM. After removal of 6 bases from V and 1 base from J, the junction contained 10 bases not matched to a gene. CDR3 coding DNA: TGTGCCAGCAGCCCTGTGGCTAGCGGTCGCACAGATACGCAGTATTTT. This gives the protein CASSPVASGRTDTQYF.

This clonotype appeared a few times. The gene calls are TRBV7-9 and TRBJ1-2; TRBD1 might be the D (5 bases). The V gene's germline CDR1 is SEHNR and CDR2 FQNEAQ (reference sequence). Trimming removed 1 base at V and 7 bases at J, with 13 bases between. The CDR3 totals 14 residues. This CDR3 reads CASSLDVTGSGYTF. CDR3 DNA: TGTGCCAGCAGCTTAGATGTTACAGGCTCTGGCTACACCTTC. Variable domain in full (rest from reference TRBV7-9 and TRBJ1-2): DTGVSQNPRHKITKRGQNVTFRCDPISEHNRLYWYRQTLGQGPEFLTYFQNEAQLEKSRLLSDRFSAERPKGSFSTLEIQRTEQGDSAMYLCASSLDVTGSGYTFGSGTRLTVV.

This clonotype appeared a few times. V and J are TRBV14 and TRBJ1-3; D may be TRBD1 (5 bases). Germline V gene lookup returns CDR1 SGHDN and CDR2 FVKESK. Trimming took off 4 bases at V and 3 bases at J, with 16 bases between the two ends. This CDR3 region has 16 residues. CDR3 sequence (DNA): TGTGCCAGCAGCCCGCAGCGGGGGGTCTTTGGAAACACCATATATTTT. This encodes CASSPQRGVFGNTIYF. Using reference TRBV14 and TRBJ1-3 for the parts outside the CDR3, the full variable domain is EAGVTQFPSHSVIEKGQTVTLRCDPISGHDNLYWYRRVMGKEIKFLLHFVKESKQDESGMPNNRFLAERTGGTYSTLKVQPAELEDSGVYFCASSPQRGVFGNTIYFGEGSWLTVV.

This clonotype was found a few times. The chain employs TRBV4-1 and TRBJ2-7, with a possible D match to TRBD1 (5 bases). Germline V gene sequence: CDR1 MGHRA, CDR2 YSYEKL. This CDR3 is built from 16 residues. V lost 0 bases and J lost 3, with 15 bases in between. In DNA form, the CDR3 reads TGCGCCAGCAGCCAAGATAAGGCTGCCAGGGTCTACGAGCAGTACTTC. Translated: CASSQDKAARVYEQYF.

This clonotype was picked up a small number of times. The chain recombines TRBV20-1 with TRBJ1-1; 7 positions match TRBD1. V dropped 5 bases and J dropped 7; count of bases not matched to a gene: 10. Germline V CDR1 and CDR2: DFQATT, SNEGSKA (reference sequence). CDR3 length: 13 amino acids. The CDR3 loop reads CSAGGKGAGEAFF. CDR3 nucleotides: TGCAGTGCTGGCGGGAAGGGGGCTGGTGAAGCTTTCTTT.

This clonotype was seen a few times. The gene calls are TRBV29-1 and TRBJ1-1; a weak D match, TRBD1 (6 bases). Looked up from germline, CDR1 is SQVTM and CDR2 is ANQGSEA. The CDR3 length is 14 residues. Between the trimmed V and J ends, which lost 5 bases and 1 base, there was a span of 14 bases. The DNA of the CDR3 is TGCAGCGTTTGGACAGTCAAGCCGAACACTGAAGCTTTCTTT. Translating gives CSVWTVKPNTEAFF.

The V call is TRBV7-6, the J call TRBJ2-7, with 12 bases fitting TRBD1. J was trimmed by 7 bases and V by 6 bases; bases with no gene match: 10. Looked up from germline, CDR1 is SGHVS and CDR2 is FNYEAQ. The CDR3 consists of 15 residues. In DNA, the CDR3 is TGTGCCAGCAGTCCGTCGGGACAGGGGGCGCATGAGCAGTACTTC. As protein: CASSPSGQGAHEQYF.

This clonotype was counted many times. The chain is built from TRBV11-2 and TRBJ1-1; possibly TRBD1 for D (5 bases). The germline V gene encodes CDR1 SGHAT and CDR2 FQNNGV. There are 16 residues in the CDR3. V was shortened by 5 bases and J by 0 bases, with 16 bases between the two germline ends. This CDR3 reads CASSEGAGIMNTEAFF. Here the CDR3 DNA reads TGTGCCAGCAGCGAAGGGGCAGGAATCATGAACACTGAAGCTTTCTTT.

The chain couples TRBV5-6 to TRBJ2-1; 11 bases align to TRBD2. The CDR3 contains 14 residues. Germline trimming cut 1 base from V and 10 bases from J; bases unmatched to any gene: 4. Germline CDR1 and CDR2: SGHDT and YYEEEE. CDR3 loop: CASSLTSGRREQFF. The DNA for the CDR3 is TGTGCCAGCAGCTTGACTAGCGGGAGACGGGAGCAGTTCTTC.

This clonotype was recorded a few times. The CDR3 loop is CASSLGTFEGNQPQHF. CDR3 in DNA: TGTGCCAGCAGCCTGGGGACTTTTGAGGGCAATCAGCCCCAGCATTTT. This chain joins TRBV3-1 and TRBJ1-5, with a possible D match to TRBD1 (5 bases). CDR3 length: 16 residues. Germline-derived CDR1 and CDR2 are LGHDT and YNNKEL (reference sequence). V dropped 4 bases and J dropped 2 bases, with 15 bases sitting between them.